Below, 7 T cell receptor beta chains from the same sample are listed, as sequenced in a study of blood T cell repertoires in COVID-19. Only in-frame clones appear in the TCRdb table, and some are missing; sequencing was by immunoSEQ multiplex PCR. The profile shows roughly 99,000 clones, more than 70% of them singletons. Sequencing input: peripheral blood. The source is a man aged 50-59 years with active or convalescent COVID-19.

DNA for the CDR3: TGCGCCAGCAGCTTGGTGATAGGCGGCAGACAAGAGACCCAGTACTTC. This codes for CASSLVIGGRQETQYF. This chain joins TRBV5-1 and TRBJ2-5, with D unclear. Trimming took 0 bases from V and 2 from J, leaving 14 bases between them. The germline V gene has CDR1 SGHRS and CDR2 YFSETQ. The CDR3 consists of 16 residues.

The CDR3 DNA sequence: TGTGCCAGTAGTGTCCGGGACTATGGGAACAATGAGCAGTTCTTC. This sequence encodes CASSVRDYGNNEQFF. The chain combines TRBV19 with TRBJ2-1, with 7 bases that match TRBD2. V shed 5 bases, J shed 5 bases, and the junction held 9 bases outside the gene matches. The CDR3 spans 15 residues. CDR1 is LNHDA, CDR2 SQIVND, per germline (reference sequence).

This clone has more than one count but fewer than ten. This chain joins TRBV3-1 (or the pseudogene TRBV3-2) and TRBJ1-5; 7 positions agree with TRBD1. Trimming took 3 bases from V and 4 from J; bases not matched to a gene: 3. CDR3 length: 14 amino acids. Germline V gives CDR1 LGHDT, CDR2 YNNKEL (reference sequence). The CDR3 loop reads CASSQNRGNQPQHF. CDR3 DNA sequence: TGTGCCAGCAGCCAGAACAGGGGAAATCAGCCCCAGCATTTT.

The chain links TRBV7-8 to TRBJ1-5; D ambiguous. The germline V gene encodes CDR1 SGHVS and CDR2 FQNEAQ. Trimming shortened V by 1 base and J by 1 base, and 17 bases separated the two germline ends. The CDR3 covers 18 residues. CDR3 DNA: TGTGCCAGCAGCTTAGGTTCGGGGAATATACGGAGCAATCAGCCCCAGCATTTT. The encoded protein is CASSLGSGNIRSNQPQHF.

The chain has TRBV10-1 and TRBJ1-5; TRBD1 matches at 7 bases. The CDR3 covers 18 residues. Losses at the gene ends were 8 bases for V and 3 bases for J; bases not matched to a gene: 19. Germline V gives CDR1 WNHNN, CDR2 SYGVQD (reference sequence). CDR3 amino acids: CASLYRVIDRESNQPQHF. The CDR3 bases are TGCGCCAGCCTATACCGGGTAATCGACAGGGAATCCAATCAGCCCCAGCATTTT.

V and J are TRBV2 and TRBJ1-2; possible D gene TRBD1, 5 bases. The CDR3 runs to 15 residues. Per germline, CDR1 SNHLY and CDR2 FYNNEI. V was pared by 1 base and J by 7 bases, with 16 bases between. The CDR3: CASSEVFAGSGGYTF. The CDR3 DNA is TGTGCCAGCAGTGAAGTATTCGCAGGGTCTGGTGGCTACACCTTC.

In this sample, this clone is large. This chain uses TRBV15 with TRBJ2-5; D is undetermined. CDR3 length: 14 residues. Germline lookup yields CDR1 LNHNV and CDR2 YYDKDF (reference sequence). Trimming pared 1 base from V and 2 bases from J, leaving 8 bases between. CDR3 DNA sequence: TGTGCCACCAGCAGAGTGTCGGAGCAAGAGACCCAGTACTTC. It encodes CATSRVSEQETQYF.